This T cell receptor (beta chain) was identified in a study of T cell responses to AZD1222 COVID-19 vaccine. Study outcomes and limitations: Only a handful of AZD1222 recipients, more than 5 in all, had baseline seropositivity. Donors were largely white British and mainly female; clonal diversity was possibly underestimated.

TCRdb's table, derived via immunoSEQ multiplex PCR, lists solely in-frame clones and lacks some. The repertoire holds roughly 120,000 clones, approximately 90% seen once, with approximately 7.9% in the top ten. The CDR3 spans 11 residues. Germline V gene sequence: CDR1 SQVTM, CDR2 ANQGSEA. The V end was cut by 2 bases, the J end by 5 bases, with 5 bases between. Comments on this clone: Its cognate antigen is unknown.

This chain connects TRBV29-1 to TRBJ2-3; D ambiguous. Sample: peripheral blood, taken 28 days after the second AZD1222 dose. The clonotype originates from an adult who received the AZD1222 COVID-19 vaccine. The CDR3 region is CSVETLDTQYF. The CDR3, as DNA: TGCAGCGTTGAAACCCTAGATACGCAGTATTTT.